A selection of T cell receptor beta chains follows, all from one sample in a study of blood T cell repertoires in COVID-19. Some clones are missing from TCRdb's copy, which holds only in-frame ones; the method was immunoSEQ multiplex PCR. The sample gives roughly 500,000 clones, roughly 88% of which show up once; about 2% is in the top ten. Sample: PBMCs or T cells enriched from blood (not recorded which). These receptor sequences come from a woman aged 40-49 years who had recovered from COVID-19. Each CDR3 is given with its conserved first and last residue. A D gene is named only where the DNA matches it firmly. Clone size is given for some rows only: seen once, a few or many times, or a class if the clone is expanded.

abundance: -
v_gene: TRBV10-1
j_gene: TRBJ2-1
d_gene: -
len: 13
CDR3aa: CASQEAVYNEQFF
CDR3nt: TGCGCCAGTCAAGAGGCAGTCTACAATGAGCAGTTCTTC

abundance: -
v_gene: TRBV25-1
j_gene: TRBJ2-5
d_gene: TRBD1
len: 15
CDR3aa: CASSEPTGGAETQYF
CDR3nt: TGTGCCAGCAGTGAACCCACAGGGGGCGCAGAGACCCAGTACTTC

abundance: -
v_gene: TRBV12-5
j_gene: TRBJ1-2
d_gene: TRBD1
len: 15
CDR3aa: CASGLPTGWDYGYTF
CDR3nt: TGTGCTAGTGGTCTACCGACAGGGTGGGACTATGGCTACACCTTC

abundance: -
v_gene: TRBV15
j_gene: TRBJ2-3
d_gene: TRBD2
len: 17
CDR3aa: CATSRGPRLAGTDTQYF
CDR3nt: TGTGCCACCAGCAGAGGACCTCGACTAGCGGGCACAGATACGCAGTATTTT

abundance: -
v_gene: TRBV10-2
j_gene: TRBJ2-1
d_gene: TRBD2
len: 13
CDR3aa: CASSGGRPGEQFF
CDR3nt: TGCGCCAGCAGTGGCGGGAGGCCCGGAGAGCAGTTCTTC

abundance: once
v_gene: TRBV6-5
j_gene: TRBJ1-2
d_gene: TRBD1
len: 14
CDR3aa: CASTMQGGGYGYTF
CDR3nt: TGTGCCAGCACGATGCAGGGGGGAGGCTATGGCTACACCTTC

abundance: -
v_gene: TRBV10-1
j_gene: TRBJ1-2
d_gene: -
len: 14
CDR3aa: CASSDTGGVNGYTF
CDR3nt: TGCGCCAGCAGTGATACTGGAGGGGTCAATGGCTACACCTTC

abundance: -
v_gene: TRBV29-1
j_gene: TRBJ1-2
d_gene: TRBD1
len: 15
CDR3aa: CSVELRDRGTSGYTF
CDR3nt: TGCAGCGTTGAATTGCGGGACAGGGGTACCTCTGGCTACACCTTC

abundance: -
v_gene: TRBV27
j_gene: TRBJ1-1
d_gene: TRBD1
len: 17
CDR3aa: CASRRITGALVNTEAFF
CDR3nt: TGTGCCAGCAGACGTATTACAGGGGCTTTAGTGAACACTGAAGCTTTCTTT

abundance: -
v_gene: TRBV11-2
j_gene: TRBJ2-5
d_gene: TRBD2
len: 14
CDR3aa: CASSLATSRETQYF
CDR3nt: TGTGCCAGCAGCTTAGCGACTAGCCGAGAGACCCAGTACTTC

abundance: -
v_gene: TRBV11-3
j_gene: TRBJ2-1
d_gene: TRBD1
len: 17
CDR3aa: CASSPAAGQGTYNEQFF
CDR3nt: TGTGCCAGCAGCCCCGCTGCTGGACAGGGAACGTACAATGAGCAGTTCTTC

abundance: -
v_gene: TRBV7-6
j_gene: TRBJ2-1
d_gene: -
len: 12
CDR3aa: CASSPPGGLQFF
CDR3nt: TGTGCCAGCAGCCCCCCAGGAGGGCTGCAGTTCTTC

abundance: -
v_gene: TRBV7-8
j_gene: TRBJ2-7
d_gene: TRBD2
len: 13
CDR3aa: CATSGFPVYEQYF
CDR3nt: TGTGCGACTAGCGGGTTCCCAGTCTACGAGCAGTACTTC

abundance: -
v_gene: TRBV4-3
j_gene: TRBJ1-1
d_gene: -
len: 16
CDR3aa: CASSQDREGMNTEAFF
CDR3nt: TGCGCCAGCAGCCAAGATCGGGAAGGAATGAACACTGAAGCTTTCTTT

abundance: -
v_gene: TRBV6-5
j_gene: TRBJ2-7
d_gene: TRBD2
len: 15
CDR3aa: CASSVITSGNREQYF
CDR3nt: TGTGCCAGCAGCGTAATTACTAGCGGGAACCGCGAGCAGTACTTC

abundance: -
v_gene: TRBV4-1
j_gene: TRBJ1-2
d_gene: -
len: 15
CDR3aa: CASSQDGGRSYGYTF
CDR3nt: TGCGCCAGCAGCCAAGATGGAGGCAGAAGCTATGGCTACACCTTC

abundance: -
v_gene: TRBV15
j_gene: TRBJ2-1
d_gene: TRBD1
len: 14
CDR3aa: CATSSRTGFNEQFF
CDR3nt: TGTGCCACCAGCAGTAGGACAGGGTTCAATGAGCAGTTCTTC

abundance: -
v_gene: TRBV4-1
j_gene: TRBJ1-1
d_gene: -
len: 14
CDR3aa: CASSSTGRGAEAFF
CDR3nt: TGCGCCAGCAGCAGTACAGGGAGAGGGGCTGAAGCTTTCTTT

abundance: -
v_gene: TRBV10-3
j_gene: TRBJ2-6
d_gene: -
len: 18
CDR3aa: CAISEQTGSSSGANVLTF
CDR3nt: TGTGCCATCAGTGAACAAACAGGTTCCAGCTCTGGGGCCAACGTCCTGACTTTC

abundance: once
v_gene: TRBV10-2
j_gene: TRBJ1-4
d_gene: -
len: 12
CDR3aa: CASSDPQEKLFF
CDR3nt: TGCGCCAGCAGTGATCCCCAGGAAAAACTGTTTTTT

abundance: -
v_gene: TRBV7-9
j_gene: TRBJ2-2
d_gene: -
len: 11
CDR3aa: CASSSHGELFF
CDR3nt: TGTGCCAGCAGCTCCCACGGGGAGCTGTTTTTT

abundance: -
v_gene: TRBV11-3
j_gene: TRBJ1-6
d_gene: -
len: 13
CDR3aa: CASRQDYNSPLHF
CDR3nt: TGTGCCAGTAGACAGGATTATAATTCACCCCTCCACTTT

abundance: -
v_gene: TRBV6-5
j_gene: TRBJ1-4
d_gene: -
len: 13
CDR3aa: CASRPGQFEGLFF
CDR3nt: TGTGCCAGCAGGCCCGGACAGTTTGAGGGACTGTTTTTT

abundance: -
v_gene: TRBV11-2
j_gene: TRBJ1-1
d_gene: -
len: 14
CDR3aa: CASILAEGNTEAFF
CDR3nt: TGTGCCAGCATTCTCGCCGAGGGGAACACTGAAGCTTTCTTT

abundance: -
v_gene: TRBV27
j_gene: TRBJ2-3
d_gene: TRBD2
len: 18
CDR3aa: CASSFDPLAGGFSDTQYF
CDR3nt: TGTGCCAGCAGTTTCGACCCCCTAGCGGGAGGGTTCTCAGATACGCAGTATTTT

abundance: few
v_gene: TRBV15
j_gene: TRBJ1-1
d_gene: -
len: 14
CDR3aa: CATSRSGENTEAFF
CDR3nt: TGTGCCACCAGCAGATCAGGGGAGAACACTGAAGCTTTCTTT